This T cell receptor (beta chain) was recorded in a study of blood T cell repertoires in COVID-19. This clone appeared a single time. Original methodology: Reference gene primers were amplified, and this amplification served to estimate nucleated cell counts. Clones were sequenced by immunoSEQ multiplex PCR, and TCRdb holds only the in-frame ones, with some missing. The V and J calls and clone size are taken from that table; D and trimming were inferred from the DNA. The sample carries about 46,000 clones, approximately 88% recorded once. Sequencing was done on a sample of peripheral blood. This clonotype was obtained from a man aged 45-65 years with acute or convalescent COVID-19.

The CDR3 protein is CASRRLRSRGETQYF. The CDR3, as DNA: TGTGCAAGTCGCCGTTTGCGTAGTAGAGGGGAGACCCAGTACTTC. The J gene is TRBJ2-5, the V gene TRBV12-2; the table calls TRBD2, which could not be checked here. TRBV12-2 is tagged as a pseudogene. The CDR3 runs 15 residues.